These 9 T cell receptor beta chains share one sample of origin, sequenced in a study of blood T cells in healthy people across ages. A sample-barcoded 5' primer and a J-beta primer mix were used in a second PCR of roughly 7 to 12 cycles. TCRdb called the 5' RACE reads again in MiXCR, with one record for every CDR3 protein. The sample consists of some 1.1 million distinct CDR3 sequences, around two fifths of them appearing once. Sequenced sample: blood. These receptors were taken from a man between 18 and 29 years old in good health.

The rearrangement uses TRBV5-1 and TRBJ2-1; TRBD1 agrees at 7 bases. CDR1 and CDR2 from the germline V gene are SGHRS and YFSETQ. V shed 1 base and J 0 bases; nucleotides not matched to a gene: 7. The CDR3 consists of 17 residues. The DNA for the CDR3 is TGCGCCAGCAGCTTGACGGTACAGGGGAGCTCCTACAATGAGCAGTTCTTC. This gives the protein CASSLTVQGSSYNEQFF.

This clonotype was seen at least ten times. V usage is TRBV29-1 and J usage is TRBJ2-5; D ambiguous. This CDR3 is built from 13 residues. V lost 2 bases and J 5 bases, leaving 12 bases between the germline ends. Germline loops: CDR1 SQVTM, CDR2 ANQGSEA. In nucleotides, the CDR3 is TGCAGCGTTGAAATAAGGGCCTGGGAGACCCAGTACTTC. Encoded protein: CSVEIRAWETQYF.

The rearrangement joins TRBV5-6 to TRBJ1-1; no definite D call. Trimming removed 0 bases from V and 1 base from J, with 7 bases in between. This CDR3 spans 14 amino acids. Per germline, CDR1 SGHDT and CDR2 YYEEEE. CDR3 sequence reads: CASSLGVSNTEAFF. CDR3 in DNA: TGTGCCAGCAGCTTGGGAGTATCGAACACTGAAGCTTTCTTT.

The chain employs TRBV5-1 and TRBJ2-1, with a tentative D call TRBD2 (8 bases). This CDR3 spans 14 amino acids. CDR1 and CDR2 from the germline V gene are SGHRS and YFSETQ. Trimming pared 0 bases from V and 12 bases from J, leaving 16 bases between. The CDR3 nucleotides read TGCGCCAGCAGCTTGGGGACAGGTCGGGAGGGGCAGTTCTTC. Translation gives CASSLGTGREGQFF.

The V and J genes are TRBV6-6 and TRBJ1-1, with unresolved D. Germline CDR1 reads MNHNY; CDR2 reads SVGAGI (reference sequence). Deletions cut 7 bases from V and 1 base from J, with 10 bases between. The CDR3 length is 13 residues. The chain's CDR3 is CASTTQENTEAFF. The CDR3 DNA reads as TGTGCCAGCACGACCCAGGAGAACACTGAAGCTTTCTTT.

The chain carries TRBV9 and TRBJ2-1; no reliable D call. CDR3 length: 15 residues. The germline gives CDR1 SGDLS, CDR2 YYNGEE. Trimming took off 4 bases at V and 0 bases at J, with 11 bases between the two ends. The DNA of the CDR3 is TGTGCCAGCAGCATCTCACCGAGCTCCTACAATGAGCAGTTCTTC. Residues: CASSISPSSYNEQFF.

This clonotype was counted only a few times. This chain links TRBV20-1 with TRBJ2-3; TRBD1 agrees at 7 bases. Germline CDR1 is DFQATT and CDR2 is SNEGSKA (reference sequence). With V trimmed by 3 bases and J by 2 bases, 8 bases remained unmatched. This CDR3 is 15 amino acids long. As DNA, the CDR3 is TGCAGTGCTAGGGAGACAGGGACCCACACAGATACGCAGTATTTT. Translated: CSARETGTHTDTQYF.

The CDR3 spells CSARDPFGTSDTGELFF. CDR3 DNA: TGCAGTGCTAGAGATCCTTTTGGAACGTCAGACACCGGGGAGCTGTTTTTT. This chain connects TRBV20-1 to TRBJ2-2; D gene ambiguous. The ends were cut back, 0 bases at V and 3 bases at J, with 17 bases in the middle. Germline assignment: CDR1 DFQATT and CDR2 SNEGSKA (reference sequence). The CDR3 is 17 amino acids.

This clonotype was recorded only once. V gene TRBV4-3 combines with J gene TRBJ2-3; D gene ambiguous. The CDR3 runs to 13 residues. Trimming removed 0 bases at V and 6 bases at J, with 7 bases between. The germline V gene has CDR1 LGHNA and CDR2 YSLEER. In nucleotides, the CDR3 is TGCGCCAGCAGCCAAGATCCCAGGGATACGCAGTATTTT. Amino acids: CASSQDPRDTQYF.